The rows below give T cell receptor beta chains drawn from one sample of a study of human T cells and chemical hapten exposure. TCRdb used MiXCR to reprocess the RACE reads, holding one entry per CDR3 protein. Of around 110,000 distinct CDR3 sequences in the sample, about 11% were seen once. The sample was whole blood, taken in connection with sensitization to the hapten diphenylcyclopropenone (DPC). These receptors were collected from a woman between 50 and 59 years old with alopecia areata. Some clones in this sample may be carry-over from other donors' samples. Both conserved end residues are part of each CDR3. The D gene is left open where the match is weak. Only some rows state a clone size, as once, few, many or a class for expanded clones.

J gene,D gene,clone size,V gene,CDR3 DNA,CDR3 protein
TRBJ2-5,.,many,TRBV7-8,TGTGCCAGCAGCTTAGGACAGCAAGAGACCCAGTACTTC,CASSLGQQETQYF
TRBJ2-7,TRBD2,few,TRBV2,TGTGCCAGCAGTGCCGGTCCGGGACTAGCGACCTACGAGCAGTACTTC,CASSAGPGLATYEQYF
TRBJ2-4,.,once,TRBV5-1,TGCGCCAGCAGGTGGGACTTAAATATCAAAAACATTCAGTACTTC,CASRWDLNIKNIQYF
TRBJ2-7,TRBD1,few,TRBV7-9,TGTGCCAGCAGCTTGTTTCGGGACAGGAATTACTACGAGCAGTACTTC,CASSLFRDRNYYEQYF
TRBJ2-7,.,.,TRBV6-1,TGTGCCAGCAGTGAAGGGAAAGGTCCCTACGAGCAGTACTTC,CASSEGKGPYEQYF
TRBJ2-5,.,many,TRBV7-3,TGTGCCAGCAGCTTTAGGGGTAGAGAGACCCAGTACTTC,CASSFRGRETQYF
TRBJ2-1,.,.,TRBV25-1,TGTGCCAGCAGTGTGGGTGGGGCCCACAATGAGCAGTTCTTC,CASSVGGAHNEQFF
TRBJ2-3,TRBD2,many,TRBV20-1,TGCAGTGCTAGAACAACTAGCGGGGGCACAGATACGCAGTATTTT,CSARTTSGGTDTQYF
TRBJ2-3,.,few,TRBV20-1,TGCAGTGCTAGGGCTAGCGACACAGATACGCAGTATTTT,CSARASDTDTQYF
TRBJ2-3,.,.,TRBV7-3,TGTGCCAGCAGCTTAACCCTGGCGGGAGATACGCAGTATTTT,CASSLTLAGDTQYF
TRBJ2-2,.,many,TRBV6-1,TGTGCCACCCAAATGGGGACCTCCTCCGGGGAGCTGTTTTTT,CATQMGTSSGELFF
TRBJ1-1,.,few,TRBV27,TGTGCCAGCAGTTTCGGGTCCTTTAACACTGAAGCTTTCTTT,CASSFGSFNTEAFF
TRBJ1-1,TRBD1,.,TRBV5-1,TGCGCCAGCAGTCGCCGACAGGGAAGGCCTGAAGCTTTCTTT,CASSRRQGRPEAFF
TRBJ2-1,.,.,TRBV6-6,TGTGCCAGCACCTTATGGGGCCGGGCGGACTCCTACAATGAGCAGTTCTTC,CASTLWGRADSYNEQFF
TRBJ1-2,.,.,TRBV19,TGTGCCAGTAGTATCGGGGGGAATGGCTACACCTTC,CASSIGGNGYTF
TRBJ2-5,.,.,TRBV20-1,TGCAGTGCTGGGAGGAAACAAGAGACCCAGTACTTC,CSAGRKQETQYF
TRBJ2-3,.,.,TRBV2,TGTGCCAGCAGTGAAATGGTCGGGGCAGGAACAGATACGCAGTATTTT,CASSEMVGAGTDTQYF
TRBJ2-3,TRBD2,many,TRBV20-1,TGCAGTGCTAGTAGCGGGGGGCATGGAGATACGCAGTATTTT,CSASSGGHGDTQYF
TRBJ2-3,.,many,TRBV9,TGTGCCAGCAGCGTAGTGGGCACAGATACGCAGTATTTT,CASSVVGTDTQYF
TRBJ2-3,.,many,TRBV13,TGTGCCAGCAGCTTGCCCTCAGATACGCAGTATTTT,CASSLPSDTQYF
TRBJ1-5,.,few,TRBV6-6,TGTGCCAGCAGTTACGGGTACAATCAGCCCCAGCATTTT,CASSYGYNQPQHF
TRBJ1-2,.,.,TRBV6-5,TGTGCCAGCAGCGGGGCGGGCAGACCCTATGGCTACACCTTC,CASSGAGRPYGYTF
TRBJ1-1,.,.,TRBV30,TGTGCCTGGATATCGCGCCAGAACACTGAAGCTTTCTTT,CAWISRQNTEAFF
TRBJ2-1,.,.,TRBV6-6,TGTGCCAGCAGTTATACCAATGAGCAGTTCTTC,CASSYTNEQFF
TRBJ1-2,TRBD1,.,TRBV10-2,TGCGCCAGCAGTGAGTCCCGGGACAGGAGCTATGGCTACACCTTC,CASSESRDRSYGYTF
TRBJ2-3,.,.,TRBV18,TGTGCCAGCTCACCCGAAGGCGGCCCGGGACTTAGCACAGATACGCAGTATTTT,CASSPEGGPGLSTDTQYF
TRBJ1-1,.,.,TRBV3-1,TGTGCCAGCAGCGCGACAGCTGAAGCTTTCTTT,CASSATAEAFF
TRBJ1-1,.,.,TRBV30,TGTGCCTGGAGCCGAGTGGGAGGGACTGAAGCTTTCTTT,CAWSRVGGTEAFF
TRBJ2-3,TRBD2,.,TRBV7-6,TGTGCCAGCAGCTACTCCGGTTCTAGCGGATACACAGATACGCAGTATTTT,CASSYSGSSGYTDTQYF
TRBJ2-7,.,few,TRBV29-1,TGCAGCGTCAGACAGGTGGAGTACACCTACGAGCAGTACTTC,CSVRQVEYTYEQYF
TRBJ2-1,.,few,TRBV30,TGTGCCTGGAGTGTACCAGGGCTTAATGAGCAGTTCTTC,CAWSVPGLNEQFF
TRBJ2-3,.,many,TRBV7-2,TGTGCCAGCAGCTTAAGGAGGAGGGCCACAGATACGCAGTATTTT,CASSLRRRATDTQYF
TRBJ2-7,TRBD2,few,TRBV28,TGTGCCACCTCCTGGGGCGGGAGGGGGGCCGAGCAGTACTTC,CATSWGGRGAEQYF
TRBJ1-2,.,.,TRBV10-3,TGTGCCATCCGAAGACAGTGGGCGCAGGATGGCTACACCTTC,CAIRRQWAQDGYTF
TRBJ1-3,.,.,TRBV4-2,TGTGCCAGCAGCGTGCAGGCGTCTTACTCTGGAAACACCATATATTTT,CASSVQASYSGNTIYF
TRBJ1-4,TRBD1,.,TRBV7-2,TGTGCCAGCAGCTTTGACAGGGGAGGGGAAAAACTGTTTTTT,CASSFDRGGEKLFF
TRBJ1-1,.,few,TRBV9,TGTGCCAGCAGCGTGGGGCCGGGACAAACTGAAGCTTTCTTT,CASSVGPGQTEAFF
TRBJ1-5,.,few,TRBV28,TGTGCCAGCAGCCCTCCCCTGGGGGTCAATCAGCCCCAGCATTTT,CASSPPLGVNQPQHF
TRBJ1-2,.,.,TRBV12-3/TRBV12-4,TGTGCCAGCAGTTTAGCGCTAAGTGGAAGCGCAACCCCCTATGGCTACACCTTC,CASSLALSGSATPYGYTF
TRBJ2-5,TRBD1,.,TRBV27,TGTGCCAGCAGTTTGGGCCCCGGACAGGGGATAGAGACCCAGTACTTC,CASSLGPGQGIETQYF
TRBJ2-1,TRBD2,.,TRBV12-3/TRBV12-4,TGTGCCAGCAGTCAGCTAGCGGGGGCTAATGAGCAGTTCTTC,CASSQLAGANEQFF
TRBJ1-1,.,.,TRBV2,TGTGCCAGCCTGGCAGGGAACACTGAAGCTTTCTTT,CASLAGNTEAFF
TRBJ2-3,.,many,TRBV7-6,TGTGCCAGCAGCTCCCGGGGCTACACAGATACGCAGTATTTT,CASSSRGYTDTQYF
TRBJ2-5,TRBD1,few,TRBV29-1,TGCAGCATGGGACAGGGCCCTGAGACCCAGTACTTC,CSMGQGPETQYF
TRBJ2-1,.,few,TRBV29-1,TGCAGCGTTCGAGGGTACAATGAGCAGTTCTTC,CSVRGYNEQFF